This T cell receptor (beta chain) derives from a study of cytomegalovirus exposure and HLA in healthy donors. The study, taken as a whole, reports: Association of a missense DCLRE1C variant with TCR beta V- and J-gene trimming was reported in a later analysis. In a later analysis, productive TCRs from donors in an Asian-associated ancestry cluster reportedly carried fewer N-insertions than the cohort mean.

60 Vbeta and 13 Jbeta primers were used in PCR. Measured with immunoSEQ multiplex PCR; TCRdb has only the in-frame clones, and not every one. The profile covers 150,000 to 200,000 clones, with around 78% appearing a single time and less than 1.2% taken by the ten largest. Looked up from germline, CDR1 is LNHDA and CDR2 is SQIVND (reference sequence). Trimming pared 5 bases from V and 4 bases from J, leaving 11 bases between. This CDR3 contains 13 residues. This clone showed up just a few times. Its specificity is unknown. The sequence was obtained from a woman aged 40 to 50 in good health and CMV-seronegative. The sequencing input was PBMCs. V and J are TRBV19 and TRBJ1-1; no reliable D call. CDR3 protein: CASSRISGTEAFF. The CDR3 bases are TGTGCCAGTAGTCGGATCAGCGGCACTGAAGCTTTCTTT.